Listed below are T cell receptor beta chains from one sample, sequenced in a study of blood T cell repertoires in COVID-19. Measured with immunoSEQ multiplex PCR; TCRdb has only the in-frame clones, and not every one. This table has 200,000 or so clones, just under 85% appearing once. Sequences were obtained from peripheral blood. The receptor source for this set is a human donor with acute or convalescent COVID-19. The donor label of this sample is uncertain. CDR3s include the opening cysteine and the closing phenylalanine or tryptophan. Each record gives: V gene, clone size, J gene, D gene, CDR3 DNA, CDR3 protein. A D gene is named only where the DNA matches it firmly. The size entry is marked missing in some rows and otherwise reads once, few, many or a size class.

TRBV5-1	-	TRBJ2-5	TRBD1	TGCGCCAGCAGCCCAGGGACAGGGGGTCTCGAGACCCAGTACTTC	CASSPGTGGLETQYF
TRBV28	-	TRBJ1-1	-	TGTGCCAGCAGCCAGGGCCCAGGGAACACTGAAGCTTTCTTT	CASSQGPGNTEAFF
TRBV19	-	TRBJ2-7	TRBD1	TGTGCCAGTAGTACCGGTAACAGGGGGAGCGAGCAGTACTTC	CASSTGNRGSEQYF
TRBV27	once	TRBJ1-5	-	TGTGCCAGCGGGGCGATCGGGGGGCCCCAGCATTTT	CASGAIGGPQHF
TRBV7-3	-	TRBJ2-3	-	TGTGCCAGCAGCCCAGGCAGTTCCCGCCCCACAGATACGCAGTATTTT	CASSPGSSRPTDTQYF
TRBV6-5	-	TRBJ2-7	-	TGTGCCAGCAAGGATGCGGGAAGCTCCTACGAGCAGTACTTC	CASKDAGSSYEQYF
TRBV2	-	TRBJ2-1	-	TGTGCCAGCAGCTTACAGGGTTCCTCCTACAATGAGCAGTTCTTC	CASSLQGSSYNEQFF
TRBV9	-	TRBJ2-1	TRBD2	TGTGCCAGCAGCGCTTCTAGCGGGAGTACCTACAATGAGCAGTTCTTC	CASSASSGSTYNEQFF
TRBV18	-	TRBJ1-2	TRBD1	TGTGCCAGCGGGGACAGGGAAAACTATGGCTACACCTTC	CASGDRENYGYTF
TRBV27	-	TRBJ1-1	TRBD1	TGTGCCAGCAGTTCTCGGCGGGGACAGGGAATGGGGAGGGCTGAAGCTTTCTTT	CASSSRRGQGMGRAEAFF
TRBV6-5	-	TRBJ1-2	TRBD1	TGTGCCAGCAGGCCTGGACAGGAGGCCTATGGCTACACCTTC	CASRPGQEAYGYTF
TRBV27	-	TRBJ2-2	-	TGTGCCAGCAGTCCCTGGACAGATACCGGGGAGCTGTTTTTT	CASSPWTDTGELFF
TRBV7-8	-	TRBJ1-3	-	TGTGCCAGCAGCTTAGCAGACAGAGGAAACACCATATATTTT	CASSLADRGNTIYF
TRBV15	few	TRBJ1-5	-	TGTGCCACCAGCAACCAGGAGGGTCAGAATCAGCCCCAGCATTTT	CATSNQEGQNQPQHF
TRBV2	-	TRBJ2-7	-	TGTGCCAGCAGCCTCCGGGACATCTACGAGCAGTACTTC	CASSLRDIYEQYF
TRBV24-1	-	TRBJ2-1	-	TGTGCCACCAGTGATTTTGGGCAGGCCTACAATGAGCAGTTCTTC	CATSDFGQAYNEQFF
TRBV7-2	-	TRBJ2-1	TRBD1	TGTGCCAGCAGCCAGACAGGGATGAATGAGCAGTTCTTC	CASSQTGMNEQFF